This TCR beta chain was profiled in a study of control samples from healthy donors and cancer patients. Assay used: immunoSEQ multiplex PCR; TCRdb lists only in-frame clones, some missing. The sample lists approximately 80,000 clones; roughly 91% were seen once. This receptor was taken from a man between 25 and 39 years old in good health. The sequenced sample was blood.

CDR3 nucleotide sequence: TGTGCCAGCAGCCACAAGGCCAGCAATCAGCCCCAGCATTTT. It encodes CASSHKASNQPQHF. V usage is TRBV6-2 or TRBV6-3 and J usage is TRBJ1-5; D ambiguous. This CDR3 is 14 amino acids long. Germline V CDR1 and CDR2: MNHEY, SVGEGT. Trimming stripped 6 bases from V and 1 base from J, with 10 bases between.